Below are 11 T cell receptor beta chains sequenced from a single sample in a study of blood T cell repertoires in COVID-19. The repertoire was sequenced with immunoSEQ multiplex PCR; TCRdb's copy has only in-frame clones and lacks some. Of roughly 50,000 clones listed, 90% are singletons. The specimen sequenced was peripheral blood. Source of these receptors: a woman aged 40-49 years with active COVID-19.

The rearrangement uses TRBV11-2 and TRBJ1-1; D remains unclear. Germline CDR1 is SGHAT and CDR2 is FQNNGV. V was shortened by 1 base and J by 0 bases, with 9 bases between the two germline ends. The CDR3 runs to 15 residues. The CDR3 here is CASSLVRGMNTEAFF. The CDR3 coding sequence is TGTGCCAGCAGCTTAGTACGGGGAATGAACACTGAAGCTTTCTTT.

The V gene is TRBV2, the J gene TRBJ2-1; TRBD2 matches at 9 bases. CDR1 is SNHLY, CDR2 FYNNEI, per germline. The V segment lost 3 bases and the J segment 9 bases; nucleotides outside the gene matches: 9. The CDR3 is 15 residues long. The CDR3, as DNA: TGTGCCAGCAGTGATGGCGGGGGGGCTACGGGTGAGCAGTTCTTC. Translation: CASSDGGGATGEQFF. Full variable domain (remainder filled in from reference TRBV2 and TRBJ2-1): EPEVTQTPSHQVTQMGQEVILRCVPISNHLYFYWYRQILGQKVEFLVSFYNNEISEKSEIFDDQFSVERPDGSNFTLKIRSTKLEDSAMYFCASSDGGGATGEQFFGPGTRLTVL.

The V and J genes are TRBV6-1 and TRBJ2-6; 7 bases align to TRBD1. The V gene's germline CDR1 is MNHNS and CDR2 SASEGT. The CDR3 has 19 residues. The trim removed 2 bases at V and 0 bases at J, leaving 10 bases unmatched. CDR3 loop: CASSERGQGEVSGANVLTF. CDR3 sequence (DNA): TGTGCCAGCAGTGAAAGAGGGCAGGGGGAAGTCTCTGGGGCCAACGTCCTGACTTTC.

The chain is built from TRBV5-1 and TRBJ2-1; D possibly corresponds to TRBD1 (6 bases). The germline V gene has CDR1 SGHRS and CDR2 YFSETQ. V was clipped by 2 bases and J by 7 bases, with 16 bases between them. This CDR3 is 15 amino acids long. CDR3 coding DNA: TGCGCCAGCAGCTTACAGGGTATGGCAGCGAATGAGCAGTTCTTC. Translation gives CASSLQGMAANEQFF.

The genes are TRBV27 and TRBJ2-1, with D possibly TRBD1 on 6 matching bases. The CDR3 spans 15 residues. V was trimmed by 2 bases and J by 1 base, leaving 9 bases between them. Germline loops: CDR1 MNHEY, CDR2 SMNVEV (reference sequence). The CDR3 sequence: CASSLRDTSYNEQFF. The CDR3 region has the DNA TGTGCCAGCAGTTTACGGGACACGTCCTACAATGAGCAGTTCTTC.

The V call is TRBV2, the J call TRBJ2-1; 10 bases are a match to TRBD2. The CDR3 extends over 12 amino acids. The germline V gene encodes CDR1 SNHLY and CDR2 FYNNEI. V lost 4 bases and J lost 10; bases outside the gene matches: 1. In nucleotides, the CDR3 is TGTGCCAGCAGTGCTAGCGGGGGAGAGCAGTTCTTC. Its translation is CASSASGGEQFF.

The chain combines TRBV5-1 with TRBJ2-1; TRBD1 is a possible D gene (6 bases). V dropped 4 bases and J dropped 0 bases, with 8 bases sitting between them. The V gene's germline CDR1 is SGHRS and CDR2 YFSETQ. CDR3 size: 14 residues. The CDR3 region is CASSEGGSYNEQFF. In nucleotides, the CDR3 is TGCGCCAGCAGCGAAGGGGGCTCCTACAATGAGCAGTTCTTC. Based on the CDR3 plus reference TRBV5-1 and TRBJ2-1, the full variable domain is KAGVTQTPRYLIKTRGQQVTLSCSPISGHRSVSWYQQTPGQGLQFLFEYFSETQRNKGNFPGRFSGRQFSNSRSEMNVSTLELGDSALYLCASSEGGSYNEQFFGPGTRLTVL.

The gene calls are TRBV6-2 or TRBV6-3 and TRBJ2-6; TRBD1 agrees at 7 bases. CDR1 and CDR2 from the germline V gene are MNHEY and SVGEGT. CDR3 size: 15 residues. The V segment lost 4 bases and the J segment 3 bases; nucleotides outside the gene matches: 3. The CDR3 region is CASSLTGSGANVLTF. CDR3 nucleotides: TGTGCCAGCAGTTTGACAGGGAGTGGGGCCAACGTCCTGACTTTC.

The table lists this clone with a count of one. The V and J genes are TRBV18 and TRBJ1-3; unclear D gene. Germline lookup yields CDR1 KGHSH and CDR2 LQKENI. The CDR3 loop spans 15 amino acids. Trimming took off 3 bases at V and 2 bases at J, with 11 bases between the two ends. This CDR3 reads CASSPGAGTGNTIYF. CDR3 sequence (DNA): TGTGCCAGCTCACCGGGAGCCGGAACTGGAAACACCATATATTTT.

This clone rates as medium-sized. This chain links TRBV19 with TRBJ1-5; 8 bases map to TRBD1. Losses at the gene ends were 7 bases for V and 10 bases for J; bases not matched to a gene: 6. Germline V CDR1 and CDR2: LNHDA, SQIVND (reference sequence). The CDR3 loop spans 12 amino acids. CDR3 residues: CASIPGGGPQHF. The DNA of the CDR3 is TGTGCCAGTATCCCAGGGGGCGGTCCCCAGCATTTT.

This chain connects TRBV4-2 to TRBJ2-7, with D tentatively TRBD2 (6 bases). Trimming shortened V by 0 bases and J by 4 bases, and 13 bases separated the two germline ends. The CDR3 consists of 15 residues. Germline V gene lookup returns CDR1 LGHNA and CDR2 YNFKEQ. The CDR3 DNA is TGTGCCAGCAGCCAAGATTCGCGGGGACCGTACGAGCAGTACTTC. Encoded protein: CASSQDSRGPYEQYF.